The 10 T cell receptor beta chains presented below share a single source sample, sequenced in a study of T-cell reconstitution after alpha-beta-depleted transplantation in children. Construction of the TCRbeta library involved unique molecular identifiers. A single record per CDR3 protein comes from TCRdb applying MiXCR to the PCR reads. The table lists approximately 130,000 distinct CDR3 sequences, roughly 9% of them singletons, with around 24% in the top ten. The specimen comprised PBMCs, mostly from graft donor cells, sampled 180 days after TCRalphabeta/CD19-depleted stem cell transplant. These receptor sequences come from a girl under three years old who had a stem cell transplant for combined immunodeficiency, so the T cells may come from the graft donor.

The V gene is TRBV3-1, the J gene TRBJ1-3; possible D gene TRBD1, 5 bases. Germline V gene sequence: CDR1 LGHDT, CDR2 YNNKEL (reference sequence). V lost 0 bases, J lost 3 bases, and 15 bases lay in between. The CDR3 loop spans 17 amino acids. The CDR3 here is CASSQDQARGRGNTIYF. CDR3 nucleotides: TGTGCCAGCAGCCAAGATCAGGCGCGGGGCCGTGGAAACACCATATATTTT.

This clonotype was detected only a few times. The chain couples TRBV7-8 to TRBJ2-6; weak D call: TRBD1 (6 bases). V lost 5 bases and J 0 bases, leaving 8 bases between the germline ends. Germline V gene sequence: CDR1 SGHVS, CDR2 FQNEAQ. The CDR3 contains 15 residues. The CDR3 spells CASSKQGSGANVLTF. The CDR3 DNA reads TGTGCCAGCAGCAAACAGGGCTCTGGGGCCAACGTCCTGACTTTC.

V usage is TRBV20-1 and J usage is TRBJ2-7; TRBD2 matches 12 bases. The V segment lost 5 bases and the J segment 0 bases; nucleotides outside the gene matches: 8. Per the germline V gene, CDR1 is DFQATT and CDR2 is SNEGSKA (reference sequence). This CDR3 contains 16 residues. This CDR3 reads CSASTSGGQSSYEQYF. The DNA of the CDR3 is TGCAGTGCTTCGACTAGCGGGGGCCAAAGCTCCTACGAGCAGTACTTC.

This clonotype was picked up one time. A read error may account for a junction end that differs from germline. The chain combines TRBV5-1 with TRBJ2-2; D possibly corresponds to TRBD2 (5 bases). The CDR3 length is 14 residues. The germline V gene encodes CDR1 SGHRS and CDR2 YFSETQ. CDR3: CASSFYGNTAELFF. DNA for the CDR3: TGCGCCAGCAGCTTCTACGGGAACACCGCGGAGCTGTTTTTT.

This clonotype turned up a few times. The CDR3 protein is CASSYRSRGETQYF. Here the CDR3 DNA reads TGTGCCAGCAGTTATAGATCCCGGGGAGAGACCCAGTACTTC. This rearrangement joins TRBV12-3 or TRBV12-4 to TRBJ2-5, with D possibly matching TRBD2 (5 bases). The V end lost 4 bases, the J end lost 4 bases, and 13 bases lay between the germline ends. CDR3 size: 14 residues.

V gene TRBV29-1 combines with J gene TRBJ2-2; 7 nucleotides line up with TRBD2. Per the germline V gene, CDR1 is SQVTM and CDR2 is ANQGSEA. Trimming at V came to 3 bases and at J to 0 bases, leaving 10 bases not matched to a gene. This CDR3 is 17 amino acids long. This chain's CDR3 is CSVDIGPSGPNTGELFF. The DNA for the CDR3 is TGCAGCGTTGATATCGGTCCTAGCGGTCCGAACACCGGGGAGCTGTTTTTT.

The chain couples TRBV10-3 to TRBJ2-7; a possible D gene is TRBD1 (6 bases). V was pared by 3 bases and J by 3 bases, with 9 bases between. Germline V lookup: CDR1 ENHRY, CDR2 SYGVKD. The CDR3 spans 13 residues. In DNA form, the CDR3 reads TGTGCCATCAGTGATTTACAGGGCTACGAGCAGTACTTC. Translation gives CAISDLQGYEQYF.

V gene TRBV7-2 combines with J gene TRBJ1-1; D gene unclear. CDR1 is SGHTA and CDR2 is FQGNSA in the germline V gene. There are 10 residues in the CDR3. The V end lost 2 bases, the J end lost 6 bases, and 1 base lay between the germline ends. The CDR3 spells CASSLSEAFF. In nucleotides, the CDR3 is TGTGCCAGCAGCTTATCTGAAGCTTTCTTT. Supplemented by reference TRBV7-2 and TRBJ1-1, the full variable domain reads GAGVSQSPSNKVTEKGKDVELRCDPISGHTALYWYRQSLGQGLEFLIYFQGNSAPDKSGLPSDRFSAERTGGSVSTLTIQRTQQEDSAVYLCASSLSEAFFGQGTRLTVV.

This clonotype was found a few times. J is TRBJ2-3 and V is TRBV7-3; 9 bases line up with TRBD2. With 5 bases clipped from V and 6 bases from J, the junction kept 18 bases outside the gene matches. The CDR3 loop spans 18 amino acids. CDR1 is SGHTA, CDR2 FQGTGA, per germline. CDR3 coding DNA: TGTGCCAGCAGCCTGGTCTCCCCCTGGCTAGCGGGATGGGATACGCAGTATTTT. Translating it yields CASSLVSPWLAGWDTQYF.

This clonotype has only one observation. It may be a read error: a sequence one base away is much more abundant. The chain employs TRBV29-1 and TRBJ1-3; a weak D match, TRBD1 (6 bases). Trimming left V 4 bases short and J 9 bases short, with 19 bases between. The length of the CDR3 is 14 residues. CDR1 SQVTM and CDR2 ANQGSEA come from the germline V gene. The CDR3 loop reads CSVAKQGKRSTIYF. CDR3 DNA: TGCAGCGTTGCGAAACAGGGCAAAAGGAGCACCATATATTTT.